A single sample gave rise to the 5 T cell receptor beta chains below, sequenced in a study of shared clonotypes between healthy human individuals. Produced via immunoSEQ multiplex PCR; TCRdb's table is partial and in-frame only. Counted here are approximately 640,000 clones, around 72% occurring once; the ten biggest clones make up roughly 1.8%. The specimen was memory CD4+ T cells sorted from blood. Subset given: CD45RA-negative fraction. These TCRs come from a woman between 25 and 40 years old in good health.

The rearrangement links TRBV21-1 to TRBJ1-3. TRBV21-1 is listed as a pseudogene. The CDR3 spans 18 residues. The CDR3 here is CASSRDDPGPLSGNTIYF. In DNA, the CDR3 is TGTGCCAGCAGCAGAGACGATCCGGGACCGCTCTCTGGAAACACCATATATTTT.

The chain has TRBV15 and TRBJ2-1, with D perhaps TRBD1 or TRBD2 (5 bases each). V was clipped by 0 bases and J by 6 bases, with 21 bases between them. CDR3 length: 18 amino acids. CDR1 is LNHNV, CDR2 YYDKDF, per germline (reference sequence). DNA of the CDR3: TGTGCCACCAGCAGAGAGGGTAGCTCCGGGAAGGGGCCCAATGAGCAGTTCTTC. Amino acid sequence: CATSREGSSGKGPNEQFF. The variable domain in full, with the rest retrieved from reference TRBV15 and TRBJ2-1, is DAMVIQNPRYQVTQFGKPVTLSCSQTLNHNVMYWYQQKSSQAPKLLFHYYDKDFNNEADTPDNFQSRRPNTSFCFLDIRSPGLGDTAMYLCATSREGSSGKGPNEQFFGPGTRLTVL.

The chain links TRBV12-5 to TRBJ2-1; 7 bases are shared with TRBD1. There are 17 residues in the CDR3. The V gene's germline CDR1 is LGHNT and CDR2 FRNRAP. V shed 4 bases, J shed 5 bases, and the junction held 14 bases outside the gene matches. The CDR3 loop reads CASGSYTSTGTDNEQFF. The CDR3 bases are TGTGCTAGTGGTTCGTACACATCGACCGGGACAGACAATGAGCAGTTCTTC.

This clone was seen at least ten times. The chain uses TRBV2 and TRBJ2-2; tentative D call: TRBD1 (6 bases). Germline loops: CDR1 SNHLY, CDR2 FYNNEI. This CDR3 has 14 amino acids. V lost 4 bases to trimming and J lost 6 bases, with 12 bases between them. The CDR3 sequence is CASSGQGIAGELFF. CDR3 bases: TGTGCCAGCAGTGGCCAGGGGATCGCCGGGGAGCTGTTTTTT.

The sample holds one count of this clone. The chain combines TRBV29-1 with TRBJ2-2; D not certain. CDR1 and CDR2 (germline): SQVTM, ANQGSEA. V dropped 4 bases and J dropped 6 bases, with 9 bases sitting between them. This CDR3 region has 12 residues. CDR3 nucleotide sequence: TGCAGCGTTGCTGGTTATGCCGGGGAGCTGTTTTTT. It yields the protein CSVAGYAGELFF.